The next 22 T cell receptor beta chains were all read from a single sample in a study of T cell responses to AZD1222 COVID-19 vaccine. The repertoire was sequenced with immunoSEQ multiplex PCR; TCRdb's copy has only in-frame clones and lacks some. The sample shows about 140,000 clones, 85% to 95% of them seen only once. The specimen comprised peripheral blood, sampled after recovery from COVID-19. The receptor source for this set is an adult who had recovered from COVID-19.

This rearrangement joins TRBV6-2 or TRBV6-3 to TRBJ1-4; TRBD1 might be the D (5 bases). CDR1 is MNHEY, CDR2 SVGEGT, per germline. There are 18 residues in the CDR3. V was clipped by 6 bases and J by 0 bases, with 20 bases between them. This chain's CDR3 is CASSPGTDAFATNEKLFF. DNA of the CDR3: TGTGCCAGCAGCCCCGGGACCGACGCCTTTGCAACTAATGAAAAACTGTTTTTT.

The gene calls are TRBV18 and TRBJ2-1, with 9 bases matching TRBD2. The trim removed 0 bases at V and 5 bases at J, leaving 14 bases unmatched. CDR1 is KGHSH and CDR2 is LQKENI in the germline V gene. The CDR3 is 19 amino acids. The CDR3 region is CASSPPTGLLAGENNEQFF. In nucleotides, the CDR3 is TGTGCCAGCTCACCACCCACAGGTCTGTTAGCGGGAGAGAACAATGAGCAGTTCTTC.

This rearrangement joins TRBV20-1 to TRBJ2-7; no reliable D call. The germline CDR1 and CDR2 sequences are DFQATT and SNEGSKA (reference sequence). The CDR3 is 11 amino acids. Trimming removed 0 bases from V and 3 bases from J, with 3 bases in between. The CDR3 nucleotides read TGCAGTGCTAGAGAGGGCTACGAGCAGTACTTC. Translated, it gives CSAREGYEQYF.

This chain links TRBV27 with TRBJ1-5, with D perhaps matching TRBD1 (5 bases). This CDR3 comprises 15 residues. Deletions cut 5 bases from V and 1 base from J, with 12 bases between. CDR1 and CDR2 from the germline V gene are MNHEY and SMNVEV (reference sequence). As DNA, the CDR3 is TGTGCCAGCAGTCCTCAGGGTCGAAGCAATCAGCCCCAGCATTTT. Translated: CASSPQGRSNQPQHF.

V gene TRBV18 combines with J gene TRBJ1-1, with D perhaps TRBD1 (6 bases). V was clipped by 3 bases and J by 4 bases, with 12 bases between them. There are 14 residues in the CDR3. Germline lookup yields CDR1 KGHSH and CDR2 LQKENI. CDR3 sequence reads: CASSPGGGPTEAFF. DNA for the CDR3: TGTGCCAGCTCACCCGGGGGCGGTCCCACTGAAGCTTTCTTT.

The V and J genes are TRBV7-8 and TRBJ1-2; 9 bases match TRBD1. Germline V gene lookup returns CDR1 SGHVS and CDR2 FQNEAQ. V lost 3 bases to trimming and J lost 8 bases; unmatched junction nucleotides: 4. The CDR3 contains 13 residues. The CDR3 here is CASSFDRGVGYTF. The CDR3 DNA sequence: TGTGCCAGCAGCTTCGACAGGGGGGTCGGCTACACCTTC.

This clone appeared once. This sequence joins TRBV15 and TRBJ2-2; D unclear. V shed 5 bases and J shed 5 bases, with 9 bases lying between them. CDR1 LNHNV and CDR2 YYDKDF come from the germline V gene (reference sequence). This CDR3 contains 13 residues. CDR3 nucleotides: TGTGCCACCAGCTTTAGTGGGACCGGGGAGCTGTTTTTT. It translates to CATSFSGTGELFF.

This chain connects TRBV28 to TRBJ1-2; TRBD1 agrees at 9 bases. J gave up 6 bases and V 5 bases, and 10 bases lay outside the gene matches. The germline gives CDR1 MDHEN, CDR2 SYDVKM. The CDR3 is 15 amino acids. The CDR3 DNA sequence: TGTGCCAGCAGTCCGACCGGGACAGGGAACGATGGCTACACCTTC. It yields the protein CASSPTGTGNDGYTF.

The chain is built from TRBV15 and TRBJ2-7, with 8 bases fitting TRBD1. The CDR3 is 15 residues long. Trimming removed 5 bases from V and 2 bases from J; junction bases left unmatched: 8. Germline CDR1 and CDR2: LNHNV and YYDKDF (reference sequence). This CDR3 is CATSGPGQEAYEQYF. Here the CDR3 DNA reads TGTGCCACCAGCGGCCCGGGACAGGAGGCCTACGAGCAGTACTTC.

The chain links TRBV28 to TRBJ2-1; tentatively, D is TRBD2 (6 bases). CDR1 and CDR2 (germline): MDHEN, SYDVKM. This CDR3 has 17 residues. Trimming stripped 3 bases from V and 4 bases from J, with 19 bases between. The CDR3 spells CASSFSRWGEAYNEQFF. CDR3 DNA: TGTGCCAGCAGTTTTAGTAGGTGGGGGGAAGCTTACAATGAGCAGTTCTTC.

The J gene is TRBJ1-1, the V gene TRBV11-2, with 10 bases aligning to TRBD1. Germline V gene sequence: CDR1 SGHAT, CDR2 FQNNGV. The length of the CDR3 is 17 residues. The trim removed 3 bases at V and 4 bases at J, leaving 11 bases unmatched. The CDR3: CASSFGQGGMVGTEAFF. For the CDR3, the DNA is TGTGCCAGCAGCTTCGGACAGGGGGGGATGGTTGGCACTGAAGCTTTCTTT.

The rearrangement uses TRBV5-1 and TRBJ2-1, with D perhaps matching TRBD2 (6 bases). Trimming removed 0 bases at V and 10 bases at J, with 14 bases between. Looked up from germline, CDR1 is SGHRS and CDR2 is YFSETQ. The CDR3 is 14 residues long. In nucleotides, the CDR3 is TGCGCCAGCAGCTTGGGTTTAGCGGTCGCAGAGCAGTTCTTC. This gives the protein CASSLGLAVAEQFF.

This chain connects TRBV6-4 to TRBJ2-2; 8 bases are a match to TRBD2. The CDR3 is 14 amino acids. V dropped 5 bases and J dropped 4; count of bases not matched to a gene: 3. Germline V gene sequence: CDR1 MRHNA, CDR2 SNTAGT. CDR3 region: CASSQSGGTGELFF. The CDR3 DNA reads as TGTGCCAGCAGTCAAAGCGGGGGCACCGGGGAGCTGTTTTTT.

The J gene is TRBJ1-3, the V gene TRBV6-2 or TRBV6-3; D gene uncertain. V lost 2 bases and J 5 bases, leaving 4 bases between the germline ends. In germline, CDR1 is MNHEY, CDR2 SVGEGT. This CDR3 is 12 amino acids long. This CDR3 reads CASSYSRNTIYF. DNA for the CDR3: TGTGCCAGCAGTTACAGTAGAAACACCATATATTTT.

The rearrangement uses TRBV7-9 and TRBJ2-1, with 10 bases identical to TRBD2. The ends lost 5 bases at V and 3 bases at J; junction bases unmatched: 4. The CDR3 contains 15 residues. Germline values: CDR1 SEHNR, CDR2 FQNEAQ (reference sequence). The CDR3 region is CASSPTSGNYNEQFF. CDR3 DNA sequence: TGTGCCAGCAGCCCAACTAGCGGGAACTACAATGAGCAGTTCTTC.

The V gene is TRBV2, the J gene TRBJ2-7, with 10 nucleotides matching TRBD2. The V and J ends lost 2 bases and 2 bases, in that order; junction bases with no gene match: 6. Germline values: CDR1 SNHLY, CDR2 FYNNEI. The CDR3 length is 16 residues. CDR3 sequence: CASSETVLAGTYEQYF. The CDR3 coding sequence is TGTGCCAGCAGTGAAACCGTACTAGCGGGGACCTACGAGCAGTACTTC.

For the CDR3, the DNA is TGTGCCAGCAGTTTTTTGGGGCCCCAGGTTTACGAGCAGTACTTC. Translation gives CASSFLGPQVYEQYF. V is TRBV28 and J is TRBJ2-7, with D possibly TRBD1 on 5 matching bases. The CDR3 has 15 amino acids. Between the trimmed V and J ends, which lost 3 bases and 4 bases, there was a span of 16 bases. Looked up from germline, CDR1 is MDHEN and CDR2 is SYDVKM.

In its sample, this clone was seen once. The CDR3 reads CATSNRDSVYGYTF. CDR3 nucleotides: TGTGCCACCAGCAACCGGGACAGCGTCTATGGCTACACCTTC. V usage is TRBV24-1 and J usage is TRBJ1-2, with 7 bases aligning to TRBD1. After removal of 7 bases from V and 4 bases from J, the junction contained 8 bases not matched to a gene. CDR3 size: 14 residues. Germline V gene data show CDR1 as KGHDR and CDR2 as SFDVKD.

This clone was seen a single time. The genes are TRBV7-3 and TRBJ2-1, with 11 bases lining up with TRBD2. The germline gives CDR1 SGHTA, CDR2 FQGTGA. The trim removed 5 bases at V and 3 bases at J, leaving 9 bases unmatched. This CDR3 contains 17 residues. Here the CDR3 reads CASSRTGTSGVYNEQFF. CDR3 sequence (DNA): TGTGCCAGCAGCCGCACCGGGACTAGCGGAGTCTACAATGAGCAGTTCTTC.

The chain carries TRBV11-1 and TRBJ2-1, with TRBD2 matching over 10 bases. Germline trimming cut 2 bases from V and 9 bases from J; bases unmatched to any gene: 10. This CDR3 contains 16 residues. Germline CDR1 and CDR2: SGHAT and FQDESV (reference sequence). The CDR3 region is CASSLYGTSEGSEQFF. The CDR3 nucleotides are TGTGCCAGCAGCTTATATGGGACTAGCGAGGGGAGTGAGCAGTTCTTC.

The chain joins TRBV28 to TRBJ2-7; TRBD2 is a possible D gene (5 bases). Trimming stripped 6 bases from V and 3 bases from J, with 9 bases between. Per the germline V gene, CDR1 is MDHEN and CDR2 is SYDVKM. This CDR3 comprises 12 residues. This CDR3 is CASRPRDYEQYF. The CDR3 coding sequence is TGTGCCAGCAGACCCCGGGACTACGAGCAGTACTTC.

In its sample, this clone was seen once. This rearrangement joins TRBV7-2 to TRBJ1-3; D is unclear. The germline V gene encodes CDR1 SGHTA and CDR2 FQGNSA. This CDR3 has 14 residues. Between the trimmed V and J ends, which lost 1 base and 3 bases, there was a span of 7 bases. DNA of the CDR3: TGTGCCAGCAGCTTAGAAGGGCATGGAAACACCATATATTTT. As protein: CASSLEGHGNTIYF.